A selection of T cell receptor beta chains follows, all from one sample in a study of blood T cell repertoires in COVID-19. This table comes from immunoSEQ multiplex PCR, and its TCRdb copy is limited to in-frame clones, with some not included. Here the sample spans around 300,000 clones, roughly 90% being singletons. Source material: peripheral blood. These TCRs come from a woman aged 25 to 39 with COVID-19, enrolled during active disease. Each CDR3 is given with its conserved first and last residue. D genes are given only for firm matches. For some rows the clone size is stated as once, few or many, or as a class when expanded; others skip it.

d_call	clone_size	v_call	j_call	cdr3_aa	cdr3_nt
-	-	TRBV5-4	TRBJ1-2	CASSLDRVGYTF	TGTGCCAGCAGCTTGGACAGGGTCGGCTACACCTTC
TRBD2	-	TRBV30	TRBJ2-5	CAWTRGLQETQYF	TGTGCCTGGACTCGGGGACTACAAGAGACCCAGTACTTC
TRBD2	-	TRBV11-2	TRBJ2-3	CASSLVLAGGPTDTQYF	TGTGCCAGCAGCTTGGTTCTAGCGGGAGGGCCGACAGATACGCAGTATTTT
-	-	TRBV10-2	TRBJ1-1	CASREHGMNTEAFF	TGCGCCAGCAGGGAACACGGGATGAACACTGAAGCTTTCTTT
TRBD2	-	TRBV30	TRBJ2-3	CAWSVETSTDTQYF	TGTGCCTGGAGTGTGGAGACTAGCACCGATACGCAGTATTTT
TRBD2	-	TRBV13	TRBJ2-3	CASSSRGDTDTQYF	TGTGCCAGCAGCTCGCGGGGGGACACAGATACGCAGTATTTT
-	-	TRBV2	TRBJ1-2	CASSADGGGYTF	TGTGCCAGCAGCGCAGACGGGGGAGGCTACACCTTC
-	-	TRBV19	TRBJ2-1	CASSIDDRRGEQFF	TGTGCCAGTAGTATAGACGACCGGAGAGGTGAGCAGTTCTTC
-	-	TRBV2	TRBJ1-5	CASSQKGGGNQPQHF	TGTGCCAGCAGTCAAAAGGGAGGCGGCAATCAGCCCCAGCATTTT
TRBD1	once	TRBV6-5	TRBJ1-4	CASTSYRGYGEKLFF	TGTGCCAGCACCTCATACAGGGGGTACGGAGAAAAACTGTTTTTT
-	many	TRBV12-3/TRBV12-4	TRBJ2-5	CASSLGGVETQYF	TGTGCCAGCAGTTTAGGGGGAGTGGAGACCCAGTACTTC
TRBD1	-	TRBV29-1	TRBJ1-6	CSVGDSYNSPLHF	TGCAGCGTGGGGGACAGTTATAATTCACCCCTCCACTTT
-	-	TRBV5-6	TRBJ1-6	CASSFENSPLHF	TGTGCCAGCAGCTTTGAGAATTCACCCCTCCACTTT
TRBD2	-	TRBV6-5	TRBJ2-3	CASSPRTSGTDTQYF	TGTGCCAGCAGTCCACGGACTAGCGGCACAGATACGCAGTATTTT
TRBD1	-	TRBV3-1/TRBV3-2	TRBJ2-7	CASSRQIVGTGDEQYF	TGTGCCAGCAGCAGACAGATAGTAGGGACAGGGGACGAGCAGTACTTC
TRBD2	-	TRBV27	TRBJ2-7	CASRLAGTYEQYF	TGTGCCAGCAGACTAGCGGGGACCTACGAGCAGTACTTC
-	-	TRBV30	TRBJ1-2	CAWTQGAGAVDTF	TGTGCCTGGACCCAAGGGGCGGGAGCTGTCGACACCTTC
-	-	TRBV11-1	TRBJ1-1	CASSARPGNTEAFF	TGTGCCAGCAGCGCTCGACCAGGGAACACTGAAGCTTTCTTT
-	-	TRBV5-8	TRBJ1-1	CASTQIVRASTEAFF	TGTGCCAGCACCCAAATTGTCAGGGCGAGTACTGAAGCTTTCTTT
-	-	TRBV19	TRBJ2-5	CASSIGRAPGETQYF	TGTGCCAGTAGTATAGGACGAGCCCCAGGAGAGACCCAGTACTTC
-	-	TRBV3-1/TRBV3-2	TRBJ2-3	CASSQKTGGGSRLVSSQYF	TGTGCCAGCAGCCAAAAGACCGGGGGCGGGAGCCGCTTAGTCTCTTCGCAGTATTTT
-	-	TRBV5-1	TRBJ2-1	CASSLTGVNEQFF	TGCGCCAGCAGCTTGACAGGTGTGAATGAGCAGTTCTTC
TRBD2	-	TRBV19	TRBJ2-5	CASSPLGGRKTQYF	TGTGCCAGTAGTCCCCTTGGCGGGAGAAAGACCCAGTACTTC
-	-	TRBV12-3/TRBV12-4	TRBJ1-1	CASSLARGTEAFF	TGTGCCAGCAGTTTAGCGCGGGGCACTGAAGCTTTCTTT
TRBD1	-	TRBV7-9	TRBJ1-2	CASSPLGTGRGGYTF	TGTGCCAGCAGCCCCTTAGGGACAGGAAGGGGTGGCTACACCTTC
-	-	TRBV2	TRBJ1-1	CASSVNFRETEAFF	TGTGCCAGCAGTGTAAACTTCAGGGAAACTGAAGCTTTCTTT
TRBD1	-	TRBV30	TRBJ2-7	CAWERQGNEQYF	TGTGCCTGGGAGAGACAGGGTAACGAGCAGTACTTC
TRBD2	-	TRBV30	TRBJ2-4	CAGGSTSGSDIQYF	TGTGCCGGAGGATCCACTAGCGGGAGCGACATTCAGTACTTC
-	-	TRBV27	TRBJ1-4	CASSLLGLAVKKTTNEKLFF	TGTGCCAGCAGTTTATTGGGGCTGGCAGTGAAGAAAACAACTAATGAAAAACTGTTTTTT
TRBD2	many	TRBV3-1/TRBV3-2	TRBJ2-3	CASSPGLAAIVLYTDTQYF	TGTGCCAGCAGCCCGGGACTAGCGGCCATTGTCCTCTACACAGATACGCAGTATTTT
TRBD2	-	TRBV7-2	TRBJ2-3	CASSLLAGETDTQYF	TGTGCCAGCAGCTTACTAGCGGGAGAAACAGATACGCAGTATTTT
TRBD2	-	TRBV7-9	TRBJ2-5	CASSGRLAGETQYF	TGTGCCAGCAGCGGCCGACTAGCGGGAGAGACCCAGTACTTC
TRBD1	-	TRBV29-1	TRBJ1-1	CSVGDRVNTEAFF	TGCAGCGTAGGGGACAGGGTCAACACTGAAGCTTTCTTT
TRBD1	-	TRBV9	TRBJ1-1	CASSANRGWNTEAFF	TGTGCCAGCAGCGCCAACAGGGGGTGGAACACTGAAGCTTTCTTT
-	-	TRBV6-5	TRBJ2-1	CASSYSWRLSYNEQFF	TGTGCCAGCAGTTACTCCTGGCGGCTCTCCTACAATGAGCAGTTCTTC
-	-	TRBV11-2	TRBJ1-1	CASSSPLSSNRAGAFF	TGTGCCAGCAGCTCGCCCCTGAGTTCGAACAGGGCCGGCGCTTTCTTT
-	-	TRBV27	TRBJ2-3	CASSYRDPTDTQYF	TGTGCCAGCAGTTACAGGGATCCCACAGATACGCAGTATTTT
TRBD1	-	TRBV29-1	TRBJ1-1	CSVEDLGGKAEAFF	TGCAGCGTTGAAGACTTAGGGGGCAAGGCTGAAGCTTTCTTT
TRBD2	-	TRBV29-1	TRBJ2-3	CSVGSGRPYCTDTQYF	TGCAGCGTTGGTAGCGGGAGGCCCTATTGCACAGATACGCAGTATTTT
-	-	TRBV2	TRBJ1-1	CASILRENTEAFF	TGTGCCAGCATTTTGAGAGAGAACACTGAAGCTTTCTTT
TRBD1	-	TRBV6-5	TRBJ1-1	CASSYSGTGNTEAFF	TGTGCCAGCAGTTACTCCGGGACAGGGAACACTGAAGCTTTCTTT
TRBD2	-	TRBV5-1	TRBJ2-7	CASSSGGSSYEQYF	TGCGCCAGCAGCTCCGGGGGGAGCTCCTACGAGCAGTACTTC
TRBD1	-	TRBV7-3	TRBJ2-1	CASSLGTGEQFF	TGTGCCAGCAGCTTAGGGACAGGAGAGCAGTTCTTC
TRBD1	many	TRBV4-2	TRBJ2-7	CASSQGVSTGGNYEQYF	TGTGCCAGCAGCCAAGGAGTATCGACAGGGGGGAACTACGAGCAGTACTTC
-	-	TRBV6-1	TRBJ1-5	CASSEGQASQPQHF	TGTGCCAGCAGTGAAGGACAGGCTTCCCAGCCCCAGCATTTT
-	-	TRBV11-2	TRBJ2-5	CASSEVEETQYF	TGTGCCAGCAGCGAAGTGGAGGAGACCCAGTACTTC
TRBD2	-	TRBV28	TRBJ2-3	CASRLGGLAGSTDTQYF	TGTGCCAGCAGACTCGGCGGACTAGCGGGAAGCACAGATACGCAGTATTTT
-	-	TRBV6-6	TRBJ1-5	CASSSGHDQPQHF	TGTGCCAGCAGTTCTGGACACGATCAGCCCCAGCATTTT
-	-	TRBV5-1	TRBJ2-5	CASRQDSQETQYF	TGCGCCAGCCGACAGGACTCCCAAGAGACCCAGTACTTC
-	-	TRBV11-2	TRBJ2-5	CASSPRFRETQYF	TGTGCCAGCAGCCCTAGGTTTAGGGAGACCCAGTACTTC
TRBD2	-	TRBV7-7	TRBJ2-5	CASSLSTGLAGVETQYF	TGTGCCAGCAGCTTATCTACGGGACTAGCGGGAGTAGAGACCCAGTACTTC
TRBD2	-	TRBV6-4	TRBJ2-2	CASSDPWRAGAHTGELFF	TGTGCCAGCAGTGATCCATGGAGGGCGGGAGCCCACACCGGGGAGCTGTTTTTT
-	-	TRBV9	TRBJ2-2	CASSVLLAGELFF	TGTGCCAGCAGCGTACTTCTAGCCGGGGAGCTGTTTTTT